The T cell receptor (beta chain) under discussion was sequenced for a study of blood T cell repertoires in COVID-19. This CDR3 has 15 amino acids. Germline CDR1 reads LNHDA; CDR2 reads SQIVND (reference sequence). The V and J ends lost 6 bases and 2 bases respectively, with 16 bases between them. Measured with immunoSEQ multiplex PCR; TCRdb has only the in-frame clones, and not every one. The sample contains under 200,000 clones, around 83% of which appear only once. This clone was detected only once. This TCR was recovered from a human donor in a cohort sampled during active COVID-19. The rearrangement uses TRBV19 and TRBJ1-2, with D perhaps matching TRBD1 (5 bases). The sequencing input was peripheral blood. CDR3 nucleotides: TGTGCCAGTAGCCCCCAGGGCAGGACAAACTATGGCTACACCTTC. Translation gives CASSPQGRTNYGYTF.